The 27 T cell receptor beta chains listed next were all sequenced from one sample in a study of shared clonotypes between healthy human individuals (dated by TCRdb to the early 2020s). The library was produced with the immunoSEQ multiplex PCR assay. Not all clones reach the TCRdb copy of this immuneACCESS table, which keeps in-frame sequences only. Checked studies attribute under half of the gap to unresolved V genes and leave the rest unexplained. The sample profile shows 450,000 or so clones; around 77% of them were found once. The ten largest clones add up to 12% of the sample. Sequenced material: PBMCs. The receptors here all came from a woman aged 35 to 49 in good health. Some clones in this sample may be carry-over from other donors' samples.

The chain has TRBV7-9 and TRBJ2-5; possibly TRBD1 for D (6 bases). Per germline, CDR1 SEHNR and CDR2 FQNEAQ (reference sequence). V lost 0 bases, J lost 8 bases, and 19 bases lay in between. CDR3 size: 16 residues. CDR3 sequence: CASSLAHYRVGDTQYF. The DNA for the CDR3 is TGTGCCAGCAGCTTAGCGCATTACAGGGTGGGAGATACCCAGTACTTC.

V and J are TRBV11-2 and TRBJ2-7; D unclear. Trimming removed 0 bases from V and 5 bases from J, with 11 bases in between. The CDR3 runs 14 residues. Germline assignment: CDR1 SGHAT and CDR2 FQNNGV. This CDR3 reads CASSLDISRNEQYF. CDR3 in DNA: TGTGCCAGCAGCTTAGATATCAGCCGGAACGAGCAGTACTTC.

The gene calls are TRBV5-8 and TRBJ2-1, with 10 nucleotides matching TRBD2. The V gene's germline CDR1 is SGHTS and CDR2 YDEGEE. Trimming cost V 3 bases and J 12 bases; bases outside gene matches: 12. CDR3 length: 15 residues. The CDR3 region has the DNA TGTGCCAGCAGCTCACGACCTAGGACTAGCGGAACGCAGTTCTTC. It encodes CASSSRPRTSGTQFF.

This rearrangement joins TRBV2 to TRBJ1-4; 8 bases map to TRBD1. With V trimmed by 5 bases and J by 10 bases, 9 bases remained unmatched. Germline CDR1 and CDR2: SNHLY and FYNNEI. The length of the CDR3 is 14 residues. The DNA for the CDR3 is TGTGCCAGCAGTTACGACAGGGGATATGTAAAACTGTTTTTT. The encoded protein is CASSYDRGYVKLFF.

J is TRBJ2-3 and V is TRBV7-9, with D maybe TRBD2 (5 bases). The CDR3 extends over 15 amino acids. V gave up 1 base and J gave up 4 bases, with 12 bases separating them. CDR1 is SEHNR and CDR2 is FQNEAQ in the germline V gene (reference sequence). In DNA form, the CDR3 reads TGTGCCAGCAGCTTAGGGGGAGTGGGAGCAGATACGCAGTATTTT. Protein: CASSLGGVGADTQYF.

The chain employs TRBV7-2 and TRBJ2-3; D possibly corresponds to TRBD1 (6 bases). Germline V lookup: CDR1 SGHTA, CDR2 FQGNSA. V was pared by 5 bases and J by 1 base, with 16 bases between. The CDR3 is 16 residues long. CDR3 in amino acids: CASSPLGSGGTDTQYF. CDR3 bases: TGTGCCAGCAGCCCCCTTGGGTCAGGGGGCACAGATACGCAGTATTTT.

This chain uses TRBV4-1 with TRBJ1-2, with D possibly matching TRBD1 (6 bases). CDR1 and CDR2 from the germline V gene are MGHRA and YSYEKL. The CDR3 length is 14 residues. V shed 1 base and J shed 5 bases, with 11 bases lying between them. In nucleotides, the CDR3 is TGCGCCAGCAGCCAAGCCGGGACAAATTATGGCTACACCTTC. This codes for CASSQAGTNYGYTF.

Note on this clone: This sequence may be a read error, since a much larger clone differs from it by one base. This sample also contains other DNA sequences that code for the same CDR3. The rearrangement joins TRBV28 to TRBJ2-2, with D tentatively TRBD1 (6 bases). Looked up from germline, CDR1 is MDHEN and CDR2 is SYDVKM. The CDR3 loop spans 14 amino acids. DNA for the CDR3: TGTGCCAGCAGTCGTGGGGGCGGCACCGGGGAGCTGTTTTTC. This gives the protein CASSRGGGTGELFF.

The chain recombines TRBV7-3 with TRBJ2-2; D may be TRBD1 (5 bases). The CDR3 length is 15 residues. Trimming left V 4 bases short and J 3 bases short, with 12 bases between. Germline V CDR1 and CDR2: SGHTA, FQGTGA. CDR3 residues: CASSSTRADTGELFF. CDR3 bases: TGTGCCAGCAGCTCCACCAGGGCGGACACCGGGGAGCTGTTTTTT.

The chain joins TRBV5-1 to TRBJ1-2; D may be TRBD1 (5 bases). V was cut by 0 bases and J by 4 bases, with 13 bases left in between. Germline CDR1 reads SGHRS; CDR2 reads YFSETQ. The CDR3 loop spans 15 amino acids. CDR3 residues: CASSLEGREPYGYTF. The CDR3 DNA sequence: TGCGCCAGCAGCTTGGAGGGCAGGGAGCCCTATGGCTACACCTTC.

V usage is TRBV10-3 and J usage is TRBJ1-5; no clear D gene. Germline V gene sequence: CDR1 ENHRY, CDR2 SYGVKD. The V end was cut by 10 bases, the J end by 9 bases, with 19 bases between. This CDR3 contains 13 residues. Written as DNA, the CDR3 is TGTGCCACCAAATCGGCCTCAGAAGGGCCCCAGCATTTT. Residues: CATKSASEGPQHF.

The rearrangement uses TRBV6-1 and TRBJ2-3; 7 bases match TRBD1. The CDR3 is 16 residues long. Germline V gene data show CDR1 as MNHNS and CDR2 as SASEGT. The ends lost 6 bases at V and 6 bases at J; junction bases unmatched: 15. The CDR3 nucleotides are TGTGCCAGCAGCGAACCCCCCGGGACAGCAAACGATACGCAGTATTTT. This codes for CASSEPPGTANDTQYF.

This sequence joins TRBV4-3 and TRBJ2-3, with 10 bases lining up with TRBD2. V was clipped by 3 bases and J by 6 bases; unmatched bases: 9. The CDR3 length is 16 residues. CDR1 LGHNA and CDR2 YSLEER come from the germline V gene. CDR3: CASSHLLAGAVDTQYF. The CDR3 DNA reads as TGCGCCAGCAGCCACCTTCTAGCGGGAGCGGTGGATACGCAGTATTTT.

This clone was picked up many times. The gene calls are TRBV2 and TRBJ1-5; D may be TRBD1 (5 bases). Trimming removed 5 bases at V and 9 bases at J, with 14 bases between. This CDR3 comprises 13 residues. Per germline, CDR1 SNHLY and CDR2 FYNNEI. CDR3 DNA sequence: TGTGCCAGCAGTCCCGGGACCGAATTGCCCCAGCATTTT. The encoded protein is CASSPGTELPQHF.

This clone was recorded at least ten times. This sequence joins TRBV2 and TRBJ1-6, with a weak D call TRBD1 (6 bases). The germline V and J ends were trimmed by 6 bases and 0 bases, with 24 bases remaining between them. CDR1 is SNHLY and CDR2 is FYNNEI in the germline V gene. The CDR3 is 20 amino acids. The CDR3 region has the DNA TGTGCCAGCAGGGGATTGACGACAGGTCCTGGGGGCTCCTATAATTCACCCCTCCACTTT. Amino acids: CASRGLTTGPGGSYNSPLHF.

The chain employs TRBV21-1 and TRBJ2-7; TRBD1 is taken as the D call from the table, unchecked against the DNA. TRBV21-1 counts as a pseudogene. The CDR3 has 16 amino acids. The CDR3 nucleotides are TGTGCCAGCAGCGCACGCAGGGGGCGCCTCCTCTACGAGCAGTACTTC. As protein: CASSARRGRLLYEQYF.

The V call is TRBV7-3, the J call TRBJ1-1; maybe TRBD1 (6 bases). Looked up from germline, CDR1 is SGHTA and CDR2 is FQGTGA. The CDR3 is made up of 13 amino acids. The V end lost 6 bases, the J end lost 5 bases, and 13 bases lay between the germline ends. CDR3 in DNA: TGTGCCAGCAGTCGGGGAGGGGGTACTGAAGCTTTCTTT. Translated: CASSRGGGTEAFF.

The chain combines TRBV29-1 with TRBJ2-2; a possible D gene is TRBD1 (7 bases). CDR1 and CDR2 from the germline V gene are SQVTM and ANQGSEA. This CDR3 is 13 amino acids long. The germline V and J ends were trimmed by 5 bases and 4 bases, with 11 bases remaining between them. CDR3 loop: CSVLQGGTGELFF. DNA of the CDR3: TGCAGCGTTCTCCAGGGGGGCACCGGGGAGCTGTTTTTT.

CDR3 DNA sequence: TGTGCCAGCAGCTTTGGCAGGGGGCCCTACGAGCAGTACTTC. Encoded protein: CASSFGRGPYEQYF. V gene TRBV7-3 combines with J gene TRBJ2-7; 8 bases fit TRBD1. Trimming cost V 3 bases and J 2 bases; bases outside gene matches: 3. CDR1 and CDR2 (germline): SGHTA, FQGTGA. This CDR3 region has 14 residues.

This rearrangement joins TRBV27 to TRBJ1-1, with D hard to call. This CDR3 is built from 15 residues. Germline V gene lookup returns CDR1 MNHEY and CDR2 SMNVEV (reference sequence). Trimming left V 1 base short and J 0 bases short, with 9 bases between. CDR3 DNA: TGTGCCAGCAGTTTATATTCGGGTGTGAACACTGAAGCTTTCTTT. Its translation: CASSLYSGVNTEAFF.

This chain connects TRBV25-1 to TRBJ2-2, with a tentative D call TRBD2 (7 bases). Trimming cost V 0 bases and J 3 bases, with 14 bases left between them. Germline CDR1 reads MGHDK; CDR2 reads SYGVNS. The CDR3 has 17 amino acids. CDR3 DNA sequence: TGTGCCAGCAGTGAATATTCTGGCGGGGGCCACACCGGGGAGCTGTTTTTT. As protein: CASSEYSGGGHTGELFF.

The rearrangement links TRBV5-1 to TRBJ2-2; TRBD1 matches 7 bases. Trimming took 0 bases from V and 5 from J; bases not matched to a gene: 4. Germline assignment: CDR1 SGHRS and CDR2 YFSETQ. This CDR3 is built from 15 residues. The CDR3 sequence: CASSLGSGGTGELFF. CDR3 nucleotide sequence: TGCGCCAGCAGCTTGGGGTCAGGGGGAACCGGGGAGCTGTTTTTT.

The chain recombines TRBV2 with TRBJ1-2, with 9 bases identical to TRBD1. V lost 4 bases, J lost 4 bases, and 4 bases stayed unmatched. The CDR3 covers 14 residues. Germline V gene lookup returns CDR1 SNHLY and CDR2 FYNNEI. DNA for the CDR3: TGTGCCAGCAGTGGGGGACAGGGAGGCTATGGCTACACCTTC. This encodes CASSGGQGGYGYTF.

This clone appeared many times. The V call is TRBV7-3, the J call TRBJ2-1; a weak D match, TRBD2 (6 bases). The CDR3 runs to 15 residues. CDR1 SGHTA and CDR2 FQGTGA come from the germline V gene. The ends were cut back, 5 bases at V and 6 bases at J, with 17 bases in the middle. The CDR3 spells CASSPERARVNEQFF. Written as DNA, the CDR3 is TGTGCCAGCAGCCCTGAGCGGGCTAGGGTCAATGAGCAGTTCTTC.

This clone has more than one count but fewer than ten. A read error may explain this, as a much larger clone is one base away. The CDR3 sequence is CASRGDRQEAQYF. CDR3 bases: TGTGCCAGCAGGGGTGACAGGCAAGAGGCCCAGTACTTC. The chain recombines TRBV27 with TRBJ2-5, with D tentatively TRBD1 (6 bases). CDR3 length equals 13 residues. Germline V gene lookup returns CDR1 MNHEY and CDR2 SMNVEV (reference sequence).

The CDR3 loop reads CSVGDRVDQPQHF. The DNA for the CDR3 is TGCAGCGTGGGGGACAGGGTTGATCAGCCCCAGCATTTT. V and J are TRBV29-1 and TRBJ1-5, with 9 bases matching TRBD1. There are 13 residues in the CDR3. Germline V CDR1 and CDR2: SQVTM, ANQGSEA. Losses at the gene ends were 6 bases for V and 5 bases for J; bases not matched to a gene: 5. Full variable domain (missing parts from reference TRBV29-1 and TRBJ1-5): SAVISQKPSRDICQRGTSLTIQCQVDSQVTMMFWYRQQPGQSLTLIATANQGSEATYESGFVIDKFPISRPNLTFSTLTVSNMSPEDSSIYLCSVGDRVDQPQHFGDGTRLSIL.

This clone was seen only a few times. The chain carries TRBV25-1 and TRBJ2-7; 8 nucleotides match TRBD1. In germline, CDR1 is MGHDK, CDR2 SYGVNS. The CDR3 runs to 14 residues. Trimming at V came to 0 bases and at J to 6 bases, leaving 4 bases not matched to a gene. The DNA of the CDR3 is TGTGCCAGCAGTGAATACGGCAGGGGGCGCGAGCAGTACTTC. Its protein is CASSEYGRGREQYF.